This TCR beta chain is drawn from a study of T cell responses to AZD1222 COVID-19 vaccine. Overall study results and limits: Baseline seropositivity occurred in only 5 to 7 AZD1222 recipients.

For this clone: Its target is not known.

CDR1 and CDR2 (germline): SNHLY, FYNNEI. The CDR3 is 15 residues long. V was cut by 7 bases and J by 3 bases, with 15 bases left in between. Produced via immunoSEQ multiplex PCR; TCRdb's table is partial and in-frame only. The sample carries about 120,000 clones, about 92% recorded once. J is TRBJ1-4 and V is TRBV2; no definite D call. This TCR came from an adult in good health. The sample here was peripheral blood, taken on day 0 of AZD1222 vaccination. DNA of the CDR3: TGTGCCAGCAATCCAGCAGACGGAGCTAATGAAAAACTGTTTTTT. This codes for CASNPADGANEKLFF.